A single sample gave rise to the 15 T cell receptor beta chains below, sequenced in a study of blood T cell repertoires in COVID-19 (TCRdb year 2020). Libraries were built with the immunoSEQ multiplex PCR assay. Here the immuneACCESS table is served through TCRdb, limited to in-frame sequences with V and J called. Missing clones are a known gap in these copies; in checked studies unresolved V genes cover under half, and the rest lacks a known reason. This sample comprises 100,000 to 120,000 clones, around 82% of them detected only once. The ten largest clones add up to 15% to 20% of the sample. The sequencing sample was made of peripheral blood. These TCRs come from an older woman with acute or convalescent COVID-19.

V and J are TRBV6-5 and TRBJ1-5; unclear D gene. V was clipped by 8 bases and J by 7 bases, with 9 bases between them. Germline-derived CDR1 and CDR2 are MNHEY and SVGAGI. The CDR3 extends over 11 amino acids. CDR3 amino acids: CASEDGQPQHF. CDR3 DNA: TGTGCCAGCGAGGATGGGCAGCCCCAGCATTTT.

This clone was detected only once. The chain combines TRBV5-4 with TRBJ2-5; 11 bases map to TRBD2. Germline CDR1 and CDR2: SGHNT and YYREEE (reference sequence). The V segment lost 4 bases and the J segment 5 bases; nucleotides outside the gene matches: 10. CDR3 length: 16 amino acids. CDR3 in DNA: TGTGCCAGCAGCGGGCCCTTAGCGGGGGGGAAGGAGACCCAGTACTTC. It is translated as CASSGPLAGGKETQYF.

The rearrangement uses TRBV18 and TRBJ1-1; TRBD1 aligns across 7 bases. Unmatched junction bases numbered 5, after V lost 6 bases and J lost 1 base. This CDR3 comprises 14 residues. Germline lookup yields CDR1 KGHSH and CDR2 LQKENI. The CDR3 is CASSPDRSNTEAFF. The DNA for the CDR3 is TGTGCCAGCTCCCCGGACAGGTCGAACACTGAAGCTTTCTTT.

The chain carries TRBV7-3 and TRBJ2-1, with D unclear. From germline, CDR1 is SGHTA and CDR2 FQGTGA. V was pared by 5 bases and J by 0 bases, with 11 bases between. This CDR3 has 15 amino acids. The CDR3 reads CASSETFSSYNEQFF. In DNA form, the CDR3 reads TGTGCCAGCAGCGAAACTTTTAGCTCCTACAATGAGCAGTTCTTC. Together with reference TRBV7-3 and TRBJ2-1, the CDR3 gives the full variable domain: GAGVSQTPSNKVTEKGKYVELRCDPISGHTALYWYRQSLGQGPEFLIYFQGTGAADDSGLPNDRFFAVRPEGSVSTLKIQRTERGDSAVYLCASSETFSSYNEQFFGPGTRLTVL.

The CDR3 DNA reads as TGTGCAAGTCGCTCAAGGGGACAGTTGAATTCACCCCTCCACTTT. This gives the protein CASRSRGQLNSPLHF. This chain uses TRBV12-2 with TRBJ1-6; the listed D gene, TRBD1, was not tested against the DNA. TRBV12-2 is a listed pseudogene. CDR3 length: 15 amino acids.

This clone was seen a few times. This chain uses TRBV30 with TRBJ1-5; 7 bases fit TRBD1. CDR3 length equals 13 residues. Germline-derived CDR1 and CDR2 are GTSNPN and SVGIG (reference sequence). V was pared by 1 base and J by 5 bases, with 2 bases of the junction left unmatched. The CDR3 DNA is TGTGCCTGGAGTGACCAGGGGGATCAGCCCCAGCATTTT. As protein: CAWSDQGDQPQHF. Variable domain in full (rest from reference TRBV30 and TRBJ1-5): SQTIHQWPATLVQPVGSPLSLECTVEGTSNPNLYWYRQAAGRGLQLLFYSVGIGQISSEVPQNLSASRPQDRQFILSSKKLLLSDSGFYLCAWSDQGDQPQHFGDGTRLSIL.

The V call is TRBV7-9, the J call TRBJ2-7; D may be TRBD2 (6 bases). Trimming took off 4 bases at V and 2 bases at J, with 9 bases between the two ends. Germline CDR1 SEHNR, CDR2 FQNEAQ (reference sequence). This CDR3 region has 13 residues. This chain's CDR3 is CASSSGRAYEQYF. In DNA, the CDR3 is TGTGCCAGCAGCTCCGGGAGAGCCTACGAGCAGTACTTC.

This chain joins TRBV19 and TRBJ2-1; TRBD2 aligns across 7 bases. V gave up 3 bases and J gave up 10 bases; unmatched junction bases: 9. The CDR3 consists of 14 residues. From germline, CDR1 is LNHDA and CDR2 SQIVND (reference sequence). The chain's CDR3 is CASSIAFGGNEQFF. CDR3 in DNA: TGTGCCAGTAGTATTGCGTTCGGGGGGAACGAGCAGTTCTTC.

This clone was detected only a few times. In DNA form, the CDR3 reads TGTGCCAGCAGCTACCAACAGGGGGGGTCCTACGAGCAGTACTTC. The encoded protein is CASSYQQGGSYEQYF. The chain links TRBV28 to TRBJ2-7; D perhaps matches TRBD1 (8 bases). This CDR3 spans 15 amino acids. Germline-derived CDR1 and CDR2 are MDHEN and SYDVKM. Between the trimmed V and J ends, which lost 6 bases and 1 base, there was a span of 16 bases. Supplemented by reference TRBV28 and TRBJ2-7, the full variable domain reads DVKVTQSSRYLVKRTGEKVFLECVQDMDHENMFWYRQDPGLGLRLIYFSYDVKMKEKGDIPEGYSVSREKKERFSLILESASTNQTSMYLCASSYQQGGSYEQYFGPGTRLTVT.

This rearrangement joins TRBV6-5 to TRBJ1-5; TRBD1 matches at 9 bases. Germline CDR1 reads MNHEY; CDR2 reads SVGAGI. The CDR3 loop spans 13 amino acids. V lost 6 bases to trimming and J lost 11 bases; unmatched junction nucleotides: 8. The CDR3, as DNA: TGTGCCAGCAGCTTCGGGACAGGGAGGGCCCAGCATTTT. Encoded protein: CASSFGTGRAQHF.

The CDR3 here is CASTRTGAGYGYTF. The CDR3 region has the DNA TGTGCCAGTACGAGGACAGGGGCAGGCTATGGCTACACCTTC. This rearrangement joins TRBV19 to TRBJ1-2; 9 nucleotides match TRBD1. This CDR3 comprises 14 residues. From germline, CDR1 is LNHDA and CDR2 SQIVND (reference sequence). Germline trimming cut 7 bases from V and 4 bases from J; bases unmatched to any gene: 7.

This clone appeared a few times. This rearrangement joins TRBV30 to TRBJ1-2; tentative D call: TRBD1 (6 bases). This CDR3 region has 12 residues. The ends were cut back, 1 base at V and 6 bases at J, with 9 bases in the middle. Germline CDR1 is GTSNPN and CDR2 is SVGIG (reference sequence). CDR3 DNA sequence: TGTGCCTGGAGTGGACAGGTTCATGGCTACACCTTC. Translating it yields CAWSGQVHGYTF.

The rearrangement links TRBV6-5 to TRBJ1-3; D is uncertain. Germline values: CDR1 MNHEY, CDR2 SVGAGI. The germline V and J ends were trimmed by 11 bases and 5 bases, with 16 bases remaining between them. The CDR3 is made up of 13 amino acids. The CDR3 region is CASCRDQRNTIYF. In DNA, the CDR3 is TGTGCCTCTTGCCGGGATCAGCGAAACACCATATATTTT.

The count of this clone is one. This chain uses TRBV6-5 with TRBJ1-6; D remains ambiguous. Germline CDR1 and CDR2: MNHEY and SVGAGI. The CDR3 length is 13 residues. V was trimmed by 6 bases and J by 6 bases, leaving 9 bases between them. DNA of the CDR3: TGTGCCAGCAGCAATATCGGTAATTCACCCCTCCACTTT. Protein: CASSNIGNSPLHF.

The chain combines TRBV6-1 with TRBJ1-6; D uncertain. Trimming took 1 base from V and 0 from J, leaving 16 bases between them. The CDR3 is made up of 19 amino acids. CDR1 MNHNS and CDR2 SASEGT come from the germline V gene. CDR3 sequence reads: CASSEVGRRFSSYNSPLHF. The CDR3 DNA follows: TGTGCCAGCAGTGAAGTGGGGAGGCGTTTTTCCTCCTATAATTCACCCCTCCACTTT.